Below, 21 T cell receptor beta chains from the same sample are listed, as sequenced in a study of blood T cell repertoires in COVID-19. Libraries were prepared by immunoSEQ multiplex PCR; TCRdb keeps only in-frame clonotypes and omits some of them. Among 340,000 or so clones listed, more than 70% were seen once. Sequencing was carried out using peripheral blood. These receptor sequences come from a man in his thirties or forties with active or convalescent COVID-19.

The chain carries TRBV2 and TRBJ1-1; D unresolved. There are 13 residues in the CDR3. The V and J ends lost 11 bases and 0 bases respectively, with 13 bases between them. CDR1 and CDR2 from the germline V gene are SNHLY and FYNNEI. The DNA for the CDR3 is TGTGCCGGATCGACGGGTATGAACACTGAAGCTTTCTTT. Protein: CAGSTGMNTEAFF.

The rearrangement joins TRBV9 to TRBJ2-1; possibly TRBD1 for D (5 bases). There are 15 residues in the CDR3. V was clipped by 0 bases and J by 4 bases, with 11 bases between them. The V gene's germline CDR1 is SGDLS and CDR2 YYNGEE. The CDR3 nucleotides read TGTGCCAGCAGCGTAGTAGGGGCGTTATACAATGAGCAGTTCTTC. Its translation is CASSVVGALYNEQFF.

V gene TRBV7-2 combines with J gene TRBJ1-6; D not resolved. Deletions cut 6 bases from V and 9 bases from J, with 18 bases between. Germline V lookup: CDR1 SGHTA, CDR2 FQGNSA. The CDR3 extends over 15 amino acids. In DNA, the CDR3 is TGTGCCAGCAGTCCAAAGTTACACCCCTCTTCACCCCTCCACTTT. It specifies CASSPKLHPSSPLHF.

The chain employs TRBV24-1 and TRBJ2-1; D gene unclear. CDR1 is KGHDR, CDR2 SFDVKD, per germline. CDR3 length equals 16 residues. V lost 5 bases, J lost 0 bases, and 13 bases lay in between. CDR3 sequence: CATSAHSPGSYNEQFF. The CDR3 region has the DNA TGTGCCACCAGTGCACATAGCCCGGGCTCCTACAATGAGCAGTTCTTC.

The V and J genes are TRBV9 and TRBJ1-3, with 8 bases aligning to TRBD1. Trimming at V came to 0 bases and at J to 1 base, leaving 6 bases not matched to a gene. Germline CDR1 reads SGDLS; CDR2 reads YYNGEE. The CDR3 extends over 17 amino acids. The CDR3 DNA is TGTGCCAGCAGCGTAGGTGGCAGGGGGCTTTCTGGAAACACCATATATTTT. This encodes CASSVGGRGLSGNTIYF.

V gene TRBV4-2 combines with J gene TRBJ2-3; a weak D match, TRBD1 (6 bases). Germline V gene sequence: CDR1 LGHNA, CDR2 YNFKEQ. This CDR3 region has 17 residues. The ends were cut back, 3 bases at V and 1 base at J, with 17 bases in the middle. CDR3 in amino acids: CASSHTRGLVGTDTQYF. In DNA, the CDR3 is TGTGCCAGCAGCCACACTAGGGGGTTAGTCGGCACAGATACGCAGTATTTT.

The chain employs TRBV6-1 and TRBJ2-5; 12 positions agree with TRBD1. CDR1 is MNHNS and CDR2 is SASEGT in the germline V gene. The CDR3 has 15 amino acids. The V gene end was trimmed by 3 bases and the J gene end by 5 bases; junction bases not matched to a gene: 4. The CDR3 DNA reads TGTGCCAGCAGTGACGGGACAGGGGGCGCGGAGACCCAGTACTTC. It codes for CASSDGTGGAETQYF.

Of note for this clone: The same CDR3 arises from other DNA sequences in this sample as well. This rearrangement joins TRBV4-1 to TRBJ2-1, with D perhaps TRBD2 (5 bases). The V gene lost 6 bases and the J gene lost 1 base, with 10 bases spanning the gap. This CDR3 has 14 residues. Per the germline V gene, CDR1 is MGHRA and CDR2 is YSYEKL. The CDR3 region is CASSPRGSYNEQFF. In nucleotides, the CDR3 is TGCGCCAGCAGTCCACGAGGGTCCTACAATGAGCAGTTCTTC.

The gene calls are TRBV5-1 and TRBJ1-6; 8 bases align to TRBD1. This CDR3 contains 15 residues. J was trimmed by 7 bases and V by 4 bases; bases with no gene match: 7. CDR1 is SGHRS and CDR2 is YFSETQ in the germline V gene. In DNA form, the CDR3 reads TGCGCCAGCAGCCCCACCGGGACAGGAAATTCACCCCTCCACTTT. This gives the protein CASSPTGTGNSPLHF.

The chain links TRBV7-9 to TRBJ1-2; D may be TRBD1 (6 bases). V lost 1 base to trimming and J lost 4 bases, with 13 bases between them. The CDR3 runs 15 residues. The V gene's germline CDR1 is SEHNR and CDR2 FQNEAQ (reference sequence). As DNA, the CDR3 is TGTGCCAGCAGCTTAGGGGCGGACAGCTTCTATGGCTACACCTTC. Its translation: CASSLGADSFYGYTF.

This chain joins TRBV7-9 and TRBJ2-1; 10 nucleotides agree with TRBD1. CDR1 and CDR2 (germline): SEHNR, FQNEAQ (reference sequence). The V segment lost 2 bases and the J segment 7 bases; nucleotides outside the gene matches: 2. The CDR3 runs to 14 residues. The CDR3 is CASSLRGQGNEQFF. CDR3 bases: TGTGCCAGCAGCTTACGGGGACAGGGGAATGAGCAGTTCTTC.

Of note for this clone: Other DNA sequences of this sample code for an identical CDR3. V is TRBV4-2 and J is TRBJ1-1; a possible D gene is TRBD1 (5 bases). The CDR3 runs 13 residues. Trimming left V 4 bases short and J 1 base short, with 7 bases between. Germline V gene lookup returns CDR1 LGHNA and CDR2 YNFKEQ. The chain's CDR3 is CASSLRGNTEAFF. CDR3 in DNA: TGTGCCAGCAGCCTTAGGGGGAACACTGAAGCTTTCTTT.

CDR3 DNA sequence: TGTGCCAGCAGCCAAGATAGGACTGCTCAAGCCTATGGCTACACCTTC. Translating gives CASSQDRTAQAYGYTF. The J gene is TRBJ1-2, the V gene TRBV4-2; D uncertain. Germline V gene sequence: CDR1 LGHNA, CDR2 YNFKEQ. The length of the CDR3 is 16 residues. V was trimmed by 0 bases and J by 4 bases, leaving 15 bases between them.

This chain joins TRBV7-9 and TRBJ2-7; D possibly corresponds to TRBD2 (5 bases). Per the germline V gene, CDR1 is SEHNR and CDR2 is FQNEAQ (reference sequence). The CDR3 spans 16 residues. Trimming took off 5 bases at V and 6 bases at J, with 23 bases between the two ends. CDR3 in amino acids: CASSPGGLRVEGEQYF. In nucleotides, the CDR3 is TGTGCCAGCAGCCCAGGAGGTTTACGGGTAGAAGGCGAGCAGTACTTC.

The chain has TRBV4-3 and TRBJ2-3, with 9 bases identical to TRBD2. Looked up from germline, CDR1 is LGHNA and CDR2 is YSLEER. Trimming at V came to 1 base and at J to 6 bases, leaving 8 bases not matched to a gene. This CDR3 has 16 amino acids. The CDR3: CASSQGGLAARDTQYF. CDR3 sequence (DNA): TGCGCCAGCAGCCAAGGGGGACTAGCTGCTCGGGATACGCAGTATTTT.

The chain uses TRBV7-5 and TRBJ1-1. TRBV7-5 is classified as a pseudogene. This CDR3 contains 15 residues. CDR3 sequence: CVRSPGPSGLAEAFF. CDR3 sequence (DNA): TGTGTCAGAAGTCCTGGTCCCTCGGGTTTGGCTGAAGCTTTCTTT.

A few counts support this clone. This chain joins TRBV19 and TRBJ2-7, with D possibly TRBD2 on 7 matching bases. Trimming left V 5 bases short and J 2 bases short, with 16 bases between. CDR3 length: 15 residues. Germline values: CDR1 LNHDA, CDR2 SQIVND (reference sequence). The CDR3 region is CASSQDRRGPYEQYF. CDR3 nucleotides: TGTGCCAGTAGTCAAGACAGGCGGGGGCCCTACGAGCAGTACTTC.

The genes are TRBV5-1 and TRBJ2-7; weak D call: TRBD2 (5 bases). V lost 2 bases and J 6 bases, leaving 15 bases between the germline ends. CDR1 is SGHRS and CDR2 is YFSETQ in the germline V gene. This CDR3 is built from 14 residues. CDR3 DNA: TGCGCCAGCAGCTTCCCCTGGACTGGCAGCGAGCAGTACTTC. Its protein is CASSFPWTGSEQYF.

The CDR3 spells CASSPAGVGGYEQYF. The CDR3 nucleotides are TGCGCCAGCAGCCCAGCAGGCGTTGGGGGGTACGAGCAGTACTTC. The chain couples TRBV4-1 to TRBJ2-7, with D tentatively TRBD2 (6 bases). Germline CDR1 and CDR2: MGHRA and YSYEKL. Deletions cut 4 bases from V and 4 bases from J, with 17 bases between. CDR3 length: 15 amino acids.

The CDR3 DNA reads TGCGCCAGCAGCCAGACCGCAACCCGTTCGCGGGAGTTCTTC. Residues: CASSQTATRSREFF. The J gene is TRBJ2-1, the V gene TRBV4-1; D is perhaps TRBD2 (5 bases). The CDR3 contains 14 residues. V dropped 3 bases and J dropped 14 bases, with 20 bases sitting between them. From germline, CDR1 is MGHRA and CDR2 YSYEKL.

V is TRBV19 and J is TRBJ1-6, with 9 bases that match TRBD1. The CDR3 extends over 15 amino acids. Germline-derived CDR1 and CDR2 are LNHDA and SQIVND (reference sequence). J lost 5 bases, V lost 5 bases, and 4 bases had no gene match. CDR3 region: CASSQRQGDNSPLHF. CDR3 bases: TGTGCCAGTAGTCAGCGACAGGGGGATAATTCACCCCTCCACTTT.